The rows below give T cell receptor beta chains drawn from one sample of a study of T cell repertoires in cytomegalovirus infection. MiXCR was run by TCRdb on the reads, yielding one entry per CDR3 protein. Of a few hundred thousand distinct CDR3 sequences in the sample, about a sixth were seen once. The sample taken for sequencing was CD8+ T cells from PBMCs. The receptors derive from a human donor in good health (CMV status not recorded). Some clones in this sample may be carry-over from other donors' samples. CDR3s include the opening cysteine and the closing phenylalanine or tryptophan. D genes are given only for firm matches. Clone sizes are given selectively: once, few, many, or a class where the clone is expanded.

-,TRBJ2-1,-,TRBV6-2/TRBV6-3,TGTGCCAGCAGTCGACTCGAGCTTAATGGATACAATGAGCAGTTCTTC,CASSRLELNGYNEQFF
many,TRBJ2-7,TRBD1,TRBV6-2/TRBV6-3,TGTGCCAGCAGAGACAGGGTCAGCTCCTACGAGCAGTACTTC,CASRDRVSSYEQYF
-,TRBJ1-1,TRBD1,TRBV5-6,TGTGCCAGCAGCTTGAGACAGGGGAACACTGAAGCTTTCTTT,CASSLRQGNTEAFF
many,TRBJ1-5,-,TRBV28,TGTGCCAGCAGTTACCTCCGGGCGAAGTCGTTTAGCAATCAGCCCCAGCATTTT,CASSYLRAKSFSNQPQHF
-,TRBJ2-1,TRBD2,TRBV7-9,TGTGCCAGCAGCTCAACAGCTAGCGGGGTCTACAATGAGCAGTTCTTC,CASSSTASGVYNEQFF
many,TRBJ2-5,-,TRBV7-8,TGTGCCAGCAGCCCCCCAGGGGTCCAAGAGACCCAGTACTTC,CASSPPGVQETQYF
few,TRBJ2-7,-,TRBV27,TGTGCCAGCGGCAGGGGACTGGACGAGCAGTACTTC,CASGRGLDEQYF
many,TRBJ2-1,TRBD2,TRBV7-6,TGTGCCAGCAGCTTAGGAATAGCGGGGGTTTACAATGAGCAGTTCTTC,CASSLGIAGVYNEQFF
many,TRBJ1-5,-,TRBV6-5,TGTGCCAGCAGTTACGCGGCAGGGATTCAGCCCCAGCATTTT,CASSYAAGIQPQHF
many,TRBJ2-7,-,TRBV12-3/TRBV12-4,TGTGCCAGCAGCTTCGGAGGGACCTACGAGCAGTACTTC,CASSFGGTYEQYF
-,TRBJ2-3,-,TRBV5-6,TGTGCCAGCAGCTCCTCGGTGGAGGATAGCACAGATACGCAGTATTTT,CASSSSVEDSTDTQYF
many,TRBJ1-1,-,TRBV6-2/TRBV6-3,TGTGCCAGCAGTTACCGCACCCCAGGGATGAACACTGAAGCTTTCTTT,CASSYRTPGMNTEAFF
-,TRBJ1-1,TRBD1,TRBV5-5,TGTGCCAGCAGACAAGGGCAGGGGGGAATGAACACTGAAGCTTTCTTT,CASRQGQGGMNTEAFF
-,TRBJ2-1,TRBD2,TRBV29-1,TGCAGCGCCCAAAGCGGGGGGGCGAACAATGAGCAGTTCTTC,CSAQSGGANNEQFF
-,TRBJ1-2,TRBD1,TRBV4-3,TGCGCCAGCAGCCAAGCCCATACAGGGGGCAATGGCTACACCTTC,CASSQAHTGGNGYTF
-,TRBJ1-2,-,TRBV20-1,TGCAGTGCTAGAGGAACGGACTTTCGCTATGGCTACACCTTC,CSARGTDFRYGYTF
-,TRBJ1-1,TRBD1,TRBV29-1,TGCAGCGTTGTCCCGGACAGGAACCCTGAAGCTTTCTTT,CSVVPDRNPEAFF
-,TRBJ1-1,-,TRBV2,TGTGCCAGCAGTTCCGATCTGAACACTGAAGCTTTCTTT,CASSSDLNTEAFF